This is a list of T cell receptor beta chains from one sample in a study of blood T cell repertoires in COVID-19. The assay was immunoSEQ multiplex PCR, and TCRdb's table has in-frame clones only and misses some. The data hold 200,000 to 250,000 clones, with about 86% observed a single time. Sequencing was done on a sample of PBMCs or T cells enriched from blood (not recorded which). All receptors come from a woman between 50 and 59 years old with acute COVID-19. Both conserved end residues are part of each CDR3. D genes are given only for firm matches. Rows give clone size only sometimes, using once, few, many, or a class for an expanded clone.

V	J	D	size	length	CDR3	DNA
TRBV7-2	TRBJ2-5	NA	NA	12	CASKTGRETQYF	TGTGCCAGCAAGACAGGGAGGGAGACCCAGTACTTC
TRBV28	TRBJ1-2	NA	NA	14	CASSFRGANYGYTF	TGTGCCAGCAGTTTTCGGGGGGCTAACTATGGCTACACCTTC
TRBV11-3	TRBJ2-7	TRBD2	NA	14	CASSLSGLAVEQYF	TGTGCCAGCAGCTTATCCGGACTAGCGGTAGAGCAGTACTTC
TRBV24-1	TRBJ2-1	NA	NA	15	CATSQNLPKSNEQFF	TGTGCCACCAGTCAGAACCTCCCGAAATCCAATGAGCAGTTCTTC
TRBV14	TRBJ2-1	NA	NA	16	CASSQGNPQGRNEQFF	TGTGCCAGCAGCCAAGGAAATCCTCAGGGGCGGAATGAGCAGTTCTTC
TRBV9	TRBJ2-1	TRBD2	NA	18	CASSGRTSGRNPYNEQFF	TGTGCCAGCAGCGGCCGGACTAGCGGGAGGAACCCCTACAATGAGCAGTTCTTC
TRBV20-1	TRBJ2-3	NA	NA	10	CSAGARTQYF	TGCAGTGCTGGGGCGCGGACGCAGTATTTT
TRBV24-1	TRBJ1-1	TRBD1	NA	15	CATRGGQGLKTEAFF	TGTGCCACGAGGGGTGGACAGGGGTTAAAGACTGAAGCTTTCTTT
TRBV9	TRBJ2-3	NA	NA	14	CASSARTDTDTQYF	TGTGCCAGCAGTGCTCGGACTGACACAGATACGCAGTATTTT
TRBV7-2	TRBJ2-7	TRBD1	NA	15	CASSLGSGQLYEQYF	TGTGCCAGCAGCTTAGGCTCGGGACAGCTCTACGAGCAGTACTTC
TRBV27	TRBJ2-2	TRBD2	NA	16	CASSSGTSGYTGELFF	TGTGCCAGCAGTTCCGGGACTAGCGGTTACACCGGGGAGCTGTTTTTT
TRBV27	TRBJ1-2	TRBD1	NA	13	CASKSGGWNGYTF	TGTGCCAGCAAATCAGGGGGCTGGAATGGCTACACCTTC
TRBV6-4	TRBJ2-1	NA	once	15	CASSDEAGRKNEQFF	TGTGCCAGCAGTGACGAGGCAGGGAGGAAAAATGAGCAGTTCTTC
TRBV2	TRBJ2-1	TRBD2	NA	12	CASRLAANEQFF	TGTGCCAGCAGGCTAGCGGCCAATGAGCAGTTCTTC
TRBV7-2	TRBJ2-1	NA	once	15	CASSLSTGGLGEQFF	TGTGCCAGCAGCTTATCGACAGGTGGGTTGGGCGAGCAGTTCTTC
TRBV27	TRBJ1-4	NA	NA	15	CASSLGWGRGEKLFF	TGTGCCAGCAGTTTAGGATGGGGGCGCGGTGAAAAACTGTTTTTT
TRBV7-2	TRBJ1-1	NA	NA	13	CASSLGWGAEAFF	TGTGCCAGCAGCCTGGGTTGGGGGGCTGAAGCTTTCTTT
TRBV9	TRBJ2-1	TRBD2	NA	15	CASSTHSGRGNEQFF	TGTGCCAGCAGTACTCATAGCGGGCGGGGCAATGAGCAGTTCTTC
TRBV27	TRBJ2-4	NA	NA	14	CASSIETGGDIQYF	TGTGCCAGCAGTATAGAAACGGGTGGTGACATTCAGTACTTC
TRBV4-2	TRBJ2-5	NA	NA	14	CASSQVGGTETQYF	TGTGCCAGCAGCCAAGTAGGGGGAACTGAGACCCAGTACTTC
TRBV4-1	TRBJ2-7	NA	NA	15	CASSQDPLSSYEQYF	TGCGCCAGCAGCCAAGATCCCTTGAGCTCCTACGAGCAGTACTTC
TRBV2	TRBJ2-3	NA	NA	14	CAGESKQETDTQYF	TGTGCCGGAGAGAGTAAACAGGAAACAGATACGCAGTATTTT
TRBV28	TRBJ2-7	NA	NA	13	CASEQGSVYEQYF	TGTGCCAGCGAACAGGGATCCGTCTACGAGCAGTACTTC
TRBV7-9	TRBJ2-3	NA	NA	15	CASSPLGASTDTQYF	TGTGCCAGCAGCCCACTAGGTGCTAGCACAGATACGCAGTATTTT
TRBV11-2	TRBJ1-2	NA	NA	16	CASSDKQGVENYGYTF	TGTGCCAGCAGCGACAAACAGGGAGTCGAGAACTATGGCTACACCTTC
TRBV4-3	TRBJ1-4	NA	NA	16	CASSPRGPGANEKLFF	TGCGCCAGCAGTCCGAGGGGCCCGGGAGCTAATGAAAAACTGTTTTTT
TRBV27	TRBJ2-7	TRBD2	NA	14	CASSLYREGYEQYF	TGTGCCAGCAGTTTATACCGGGAGGGCTACGAGCAGTACTTC
TRBV30	TRBJ1-1	NA	NA	14	CAWRSREGRTEAFF	TGTGCCTGGAGATCCCGGGAAGGGAGGACTGAAGCTTTCTTT
TRBV6-5	TRBJ2-1	TRBD1	NA	13	CASNDRVYNEQFF	TGTGCCAGCAACGACAGGGTCTACAATGAGCAGTTCTTC
TRBV7-9	TRBJ2-1	NA	few	17	CASSLVSGTFLYNEQFF	TGTGCCAGCAGCTTAGTGTCAGGTACTTTCTTATACAATGAGCAGTTCTTC
TRBV7-6	TRBJ2-2	NA	NA	14	CASSSGTPAGELFF	TGTGCCAGCAGTTCCGGGACACCGGCCGGGGAGCTGTTTTTT
TRBV19	TRBJ2-5	NA	NA	12	CASIGDTETQYF	TGTGCCAGTATAGGCGACACAGAGACCCAGTACTTC
TRBV27	TRBJ1-2	TRBD1	once	16	CASSLNPGQSIYGYTF	TGTGCCAGCAGTTTAAATCCGGGACAGTCGATCTATGGCTACACCTTC
TRBV2	TRBJ2-3	NA	NA	14	CATEGGPSTDTQYF	TGTGCCACCGAAGGGGGACCTAGCACAGATACGCAGTATTTT
TRBV7-3	TRBJ2-1	TRBD2	once	13	CASSFGLANEQFF	TGTGCCAGCAGCTTCGGACTAGCGAATGAGCAGTTCTTC
TRBV29-1	TRBJ1-5	NA	NA	13	CSVSGENNQPQHF	TGCAGCGTCTCGGGGGAGAACAATCAGCCCCAGCATTTT
TRBV5-1	TRBJ1-1	NA	NA	15	CASSLIKGQGTEAFF	TGCGCCAGCAGCTTGATTAAGGGGCAAGGCACTGAAGCTTTCTTT
TRBV4-2	TRBJ2-5	NA	NA	16	CASSQREARGQETQYF	TGTGCCAGCAGCCAAAGGGAAGCGAGGGGGCAAGAGACCCAGTACTTC